This T cell receptor (beta chain) was identified in a study of blood T cell repertoires in COVID-19. Only in-frame clones appear in the TCRdb table, and some are missing; sequencing was by immunoSEQ multiplex PCR. The sample lists 330,000 or so clones; roughly 90% were seen once. V lost 5 bases and J lost 8, with 9 bases in between. Germline CDR1 reads MDHEN; CDR2 reads SYDVKM. This CDR3 comprises 11 residues. This TCR was recovered from a woman in her twenties or thirties who had recovered from COVID-19. The chain uses TRBV28 and TRBJ1-2; maybe TRBD1 (6 bases). The sample was PBMCs or T cells enriched from blood (not recorded which). In DNA form, the CDR3 reads TGTGCCAGCAGTCTTGGACAGGGCTACACCTTC. Protein: CASSLGQGYTF.